The text below deals with one T cell receptor beta chain. This clone's antigen is unknown. No quality values exist for individual bases; no much larger clone is one base distant. This sample is part of a study of T cells in Graves' hyperthyroidism and ophthalmopathy (dated by TCRdb to between 2018 and 2021). The study in broad terms: Peripheral blood samples were taken at initial diagnosis, before any treatment was given. To identify TCR V-J signatures that set the groups apart, the researchers used a discovery cohort of 100 patients, made up of under 50 with Graves' ophthalmopathy and some 60 with stable Graves' hyperthyroidism. Prospective prediction of ophthalmopathy was tested in an independent validation cohort consisting of 18 to 20 hyperthyroidism patients and 15 to 17 patients who later progressed to ophthalmopathy. For training and testing, the approximately 97 patients in the discovery cohort were randomly divided in a 7:3 ratio. In addition, the study compared T-cell repertoires in thyroid tissue and in blood from roughly 6 Graves' hyperthyroidism patients. Once sampling was done, hyperthyroidism patients were given methimazole at a starting dose of 30 mg daily, whereas ophthalmopathy patients were given high-dose intravenous methylprednisolone. The paper describes TCR Vbeta CDR3 sequencing of around 130 peripheral blood samples, made up of 40 to 45 ophthalmopathy patients, around 78 hyperthyroidism patients and 17 progressor patients.

V lost 4 bases and J lost 4 bases, and the count of bases not matched to a germline gene is 4. The CDR3 spans 15 residues, from the cysteine through the phenylalanine. The entry retains the CDR3 DNA only, 45 bases that are in frame from base 1. The germline V gene yields MNHGY for CDR1 and SVAAGI for CDR2. Ophthalmopathy patients had moderately to severely active disease, with a Clinical Activity Score of 3 or more, a NOSPECS grade of 4 or more, and a disease duration of less than 3 months. The study excluded patients with uncontrolled infections, other autoimmune diseases, pregnancy or lactation. Diagnoses relied on clinical symptoms, serum thyroxine and TRAb, thyroid ultrasound and orbital computed tomography. PBMCs were isolated from about 10 ml of fresh peripheral blood by Ficoll-Paque density gradient centrifugation. Trizol reagent was used to extract total RNA, and RNA quality was then checked on an Agilent 2100 Bioanalyzer.

The TCR beta CDR3 regions were amplified from the RNA transcripts. A first-round RT-PCR of the TCR CDR3 used the HTBI primer set with the Qiagen OneStep RT-PCR kit. Libraries were constructed in a second round of multiplex PCR, after which size selection and purification were performed. Libraries were sequenced paired-end with 100 bp reads on an Illumina HiSeq2000. From the authors' description of their analysis: Raw data were processed with SOAPnuke, discarding reads with adapters, uncalled bases, mean Phred below 15, or no exact constant-primer or identifier match. COPE v1.2.5 was used to merge high-quality paired reads, and clonotypes were defined as unique nucleotide sequences. Clonotypes were aligned to IMGT TRBV, TRBD and TRBJ reference segments using MiTCR v1.1. Analysis was restricted to V-J combinations with a frequency above 0.0001, which covered roughly 99% of repertoires. A TCS score was defined as the ratio between F50 (clonal expansion) and ExV (chaos), using BLOSUM62-based TCRdist between CDR3 peptides within each V-J. Welch's t-statistics and random forest reduced around 550 V-J features to 10 to 15, which were used in a naive Bayes classifier (R e1071). Starting from the raw public reads, TCRdb applied fastp trimming at Q25, assembled clones with MiXCR and retained in-frame beta chains. Each entry merges the rows of one CDR3 protein and shows their most common DNA and genes. It is TCRdb's table, rather than the study itself, that gives the V and J calls and clone size. The sample table holds around 600,000 distinct CDR3 sequences, of which more than 13% were seen once. In total, the top ten clones hold roughly 7% of the sample.

Here is what the overall study found, with its caveats: During validation, the model predicted progression to ophthalmopathy a median of around 7 months ahead of onset, with roughly 65% sensitivity and around 73% specificity. A model built on a 13 V-J signature distinguished ophthalmopathy from stable hyperthyroidism, reaching about 89% sensitivity and 81.08% specificity in cross-validation and 80%/75% in testing. Sample size was not statistically predetermined, and investigators were not blinded to group allocation. Most expanded thyroid clonotypes (frequency above 0.001) were also detected in blood, a finding suggesting that blood repertoires may reflect thyroid immune responses.

Sequencing was done on a sample of blood. The source is a young woman with Graves' ophthalmopathy. This sequence uses TRBV6-9 and TRBJ2-7, with 13 bases in between that match TRBD2. The sequenced DNA is TGTGCCAGCAGTTGGACTAGCGGGAGCATGTACGAGCAGTACTTC. It codes for CASSWTSGSMYEQYF.